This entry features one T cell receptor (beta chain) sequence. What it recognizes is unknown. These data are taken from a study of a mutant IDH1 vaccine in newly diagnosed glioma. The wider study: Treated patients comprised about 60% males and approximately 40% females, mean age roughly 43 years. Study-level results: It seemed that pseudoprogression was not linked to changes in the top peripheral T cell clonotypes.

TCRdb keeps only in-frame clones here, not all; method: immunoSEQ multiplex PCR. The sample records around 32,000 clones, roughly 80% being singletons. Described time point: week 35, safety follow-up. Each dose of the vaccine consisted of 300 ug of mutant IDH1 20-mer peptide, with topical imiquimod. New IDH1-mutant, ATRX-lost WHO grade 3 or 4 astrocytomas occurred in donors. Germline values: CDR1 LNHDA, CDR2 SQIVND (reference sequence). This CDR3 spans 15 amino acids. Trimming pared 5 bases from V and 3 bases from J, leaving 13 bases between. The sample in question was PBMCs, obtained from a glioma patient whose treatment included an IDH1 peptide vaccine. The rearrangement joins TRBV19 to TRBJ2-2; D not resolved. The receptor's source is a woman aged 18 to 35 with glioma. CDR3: CASSPAMIYTGELFF. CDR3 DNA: TGTGCCAGTAGTCCGGCCATGATCTACACCGGGGAGCTGTTTTTT.